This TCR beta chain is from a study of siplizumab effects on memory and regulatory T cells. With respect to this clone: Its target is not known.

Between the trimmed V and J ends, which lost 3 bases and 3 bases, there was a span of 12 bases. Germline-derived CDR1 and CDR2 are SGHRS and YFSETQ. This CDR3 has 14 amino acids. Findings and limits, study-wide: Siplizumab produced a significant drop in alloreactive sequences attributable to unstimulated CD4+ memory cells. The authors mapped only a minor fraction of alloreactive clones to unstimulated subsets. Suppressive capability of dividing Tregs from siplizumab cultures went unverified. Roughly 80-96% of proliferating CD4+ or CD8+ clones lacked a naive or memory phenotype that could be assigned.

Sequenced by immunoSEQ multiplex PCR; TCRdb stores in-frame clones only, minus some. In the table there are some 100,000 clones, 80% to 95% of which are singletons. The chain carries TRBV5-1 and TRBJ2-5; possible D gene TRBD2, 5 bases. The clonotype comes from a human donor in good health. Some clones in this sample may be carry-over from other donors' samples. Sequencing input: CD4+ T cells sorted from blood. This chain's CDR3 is CASSWMRVEETQYF. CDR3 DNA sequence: TGCGCCAGCAGCTGGATGAGGGTGGAAGAGACCCAGTACTTC.